Included here is one T cell receptor beta chain sequence, with context. Its antigen is currently not known. Qualities for individual bases were not recorded, and no much larger clone is one base off. The library was built by means of the immunoSEQ multiplex PCR assay. The clones in this table, taken by TCRdb from immuneACCESS, are in-frame only. Not every clone is retained; where verified, under half of the shortfall comes from an unresolved V gene, and the cause of the rest is unknown. For this sample the table gives around 69,000 clones, of which just over 90% were detected only once. In total, the top ten clones hold over 1% of the sample. The germline V gene yields MDHEN for CDR1 and SYDVKM for CDR2. Measured from the cysteine to the phenylalanine, the CDR3 is 14 residues long. This entry keeps only the CDR3 DNA: 42 bases, framed from base 1. V gives up 4 bases and J gives up 1 base, and the segment between their germline ends measures 9 bases.

The sample comes from a study of T cell changes during pregnancy in multiple sclerosis (dated by TCRdb to between 2018 and 2021). At the level of the whole study: In women with multiple sclerosis, the researchers looked at how the T cell repertoire shifted as pregnancy progressed.

The sequence came from a female donor with multiple sclerosis, enrolled in a pregnancy study. The sample in question was peripheral blood, obtained in the third trimester of pregnancy. The receptor chain draws on TRBV28 and TRBJ2-3, with the identity of the D gene unclear. The CDR3 region reads CASSSDTGTDTQYF. The sequence in DNA is TGTGCCAGCAGTTCTGACACTGGCACAGATACGCAGTATTTT.